The clone carrying this T cell receptor beta chain occurred a few times. What it binds is not known. These data belong to a study of early T cells in non-severe SARS-CoV-2 infection. As for the study in general: Sequenced bulk RNA came from whole blood that was unsorted, and chains were unpaired. Study-level points and caveats: VDJdb-based matching was biased toward anti-spike CD8 responses and missed private and CD4 specificities.

J was trimmed by 2 bases and V by 4 bases; bases with no gene match: 9. The CDR3 spans 17 residues. Germline V gene sequence: CDR1 GTSNPN, CDR2 SVGIG (reference sequence). As part of library construction, unique molecular identifiers were attached to individual cDNA molecules. Each CDR3 protein gets one entry after TCRdb re-called the 5' RACE reads with MiXCR. This sample has about 62,000 distinct CDR3 sequences; around 9.9% occur once, and the top ten carry 1.2%. Sequencing was carried out using whole blood. The receptor was isolated from an adult who was a healthcare worker with PCR-confirmed SARS-CoV-2 infection or an uninfected control (not recorded which). The chain couples TRBV30 to TRBJ2-3, with 13 nucleotides matching TRBD2. In nucleotides, the CDR3 is TGTGCCTGGACCCTGGGGACTAGCGGGGCTTCCACAGATACGCAGTATTTT. As protein: CAWTLGTSGASTDTQYF.